The 10 T cell receptor beta chains below were found in one sample sequenced in a study of CD8 T cells in Susac syndrome. Reverse transcription used roughly 0.5 to 1 ug RNA and random hexamers. A single record per CDR3 protein comes from TCRdb applying MiXCR to the immunoSEQ multiplex PCR reads. The table shows about 180,000 distinct CDR3 sequences, with roughly 95% occurring only once. Sequenced sample: CD8+ T cells from PBMCs. The receptors derive from a human donor with multiple sclerosis.

The chain's CDR3 is CASSPRTGGTEAFF. The CDR3 DNA is TGTGCCAGCAGTCCCAGGACAGGGGGCACTGAAGCTTTCTTT. The genes are TRBV27 and TRBJ1-1, with TRBD1 matching over 10 bases. The ends lost 5 bases at V and 4 bases at J; junction bases unmatched: 4. The germline gives CDR1 MNHEY, CDR2 SMNVEV (reference sequence). This CDR3 is built from 14 residues.

This chain connects TRBV14 to TRBJ2-3, with TRBD2 as a possible D gene (5 bases). The CDR3 is 14 amino acids. CDR1 is SGHDN, CDR2 FVKESK, per germline. V was trimmed by 4 bases and J by 6 bases, leaving 14 bases between them. CDR3 residues: CASSRGPVWDTQYF. CDR3 DNA sequence: TGTGCCAGCAGCCGCGGGCCCGTTTGGGATACGCAGTATTTT.

The rearrangement links TRBV30 to TRBJ2-2; TRBD1 might be the D (6 bases). The V gene lost 7 bases and the J gene lost 0 bases, with 15 bases spanning the gap. The germline CDR1 and CDR2 sequences are GTSNPN and SVGIG (reference sequence). The CDR3 covers 15 residues. This chain's CDR3 is CAYDGTQTNTGELFF. The DNA for the CDR3 is TGTGCCTATGACGGGACACAAACGAACACCGGGGAGCTGTTTTTT.

J is TRBJ2-7 and V is TRBV11-2, with 8 nucleotides matching TRBD1. Trimming cost V 2 bases and J 4 bases; bases outside gene matches: 4. The CDR3 covers 14 residues. The germline CDR1 and CDR2 sequences are SGHAT and FQNNGV. The CDR3 loop reads CASSLNRGMYEQYF. In DNA, the CDR3 is TGTGCCAGCAGCTTAAACAGGGGGATGTACGAGCAGTACTTC.

V is TRBV28 and J is TRBJ2-3; 9 bases match TRBD2. V shed 2 bases, J shed 8 bases, and the junction held 14 bases outside the gene matches. Per germline, CDR1 MDHEN and CDR2 SYDVKM. The CDR3 is 17 amino acids. CDR3 loop: CASSLVREREVVGTQYF. DNA for the CDR3: TGTGCCAGCAGTTTAGTTAGAGAGCGGGAGGTGGTCGGTACGCAGTATTTT.

The V call is TRBV5-8, the J call TRBJ1-2; D gene uncertain. Trimming took 3 bases from V and 4 from J, leaving 10 bases between them. Germline lookup yields CDR1 SGHTS and CDR2 YDEGEE. The CDR3 extends over 13 amino acids. The chain's CDR3 is CASSWAAPYGYTF. CDR3 bases: TGTGCCAGCAGCTGGGCAGCACCCTATGGCTACACCTTC.

The CDR3: CASSLAGSRETQYF. Here the CDR3 DNA reads TGTGCCAGCAGCTTAGCAGGAAGCCGGGAGACCCAGTACTTC. This chain joins TRBV13 and TRBJ2-5; D remains unclear. The germline V gene encodes CDR1 PRHDT and CDR2 FYEKMQ (reference sequence). This CDR3 spans 14 amino acids. V was shortened by 1 base and J by 5 bases, with 11 bases between the two germline ends.

This CDR3 is CAWSGGGNQPQHF. The DNA of the CDR3 is TGTGCCTGGAGTGGGGGCGGGAATCAGCCCCAGCATTTT. The chain is built from TRBV30 and TRBJ1-5, with D tentatively TRBD1 (5 bases). V dropped 1 base and J dropped 4 bases, with 8 bases sitting between them. The CDR3 loop spans 13 amino acids. Germline assignment: CDR1 GTSNPN and CDR2 SVGIG (reference sequence).

This sequence joins TRBV7-9 and TRBJ2-2, with D unresolved. V was cut by 0 bases and J by 7 bases, with 6 bases left in between. The CDR3 spans 13 residues. CDR1 is SEHNR and CDR2 is FQNEAQ in the germline V gene (reference sequence). The chain's CDR3 is CASSLALGGELFF. The CDR3 DNA follows: TGTGCCAGCAGCTTAGCGCTCGGCGGGGAGCTGTTTTTT. The full variable domain, completed using reference TRBV7-9 and TRBJ2-2, is DTGVSQNPRHKITKRGQNVTFRCDPISEHNRLYWYRQTLGQGPEFLTYFQNEAQLEKSRLLSDRFSAERPKGSFSTLEIQRTEQGDSAMYLCASSLALGGELFFGEGSRLTVL.

This sequence joins TRBV4-1 and TRBJ1-1, with D hard to call. The CDR3 runs to 14 residues. Germline CDR1 and CDR2: MGHRA and YSYEKL. V lost 0 bases and J lost 6, with 11 bases in between. The DNA for the CDR3 is TGCGCCAGCAGCCAAGAAGGAGGGTTCGCTGAAGCTTTCTTT. Its protein is CASSQEGGFAEAFF.